The rows below give T cell receptor beta chains drawn from one sample of a study of cytomegalovirus exposure and HLA in healthy donors. Profiling relied on immunoSEQ multiplex PCR, and the TCRdb table lists in-frame clones only, not all of them. The sample has about 60,000 clones, more than 85% seen once. Input material: PBMCs. The receptors were sampled from a woman younger than 30 in good health and CMV-seronegative. Both conserved end residues are part of each CDR3. The order of the fields is J gene, V gene, clone size, D gene, CDR3 length, CDR3 protein, CDR3 DNA. The D gene is left open where the match is weak. Not every row has a clone size; where given, it reads once, few, many or a size class.

j_call: TRBJ1-2
v_call: TRBV29-1
clone_size: -
d_call: TRBD1
cdr3_length: 13
cdr3_aa: CSGGPGTGDGYTF
cdr3_nt: TGCAGCGGCGGGCCCGGGACAGGGGACGGCTACACCTTC

j_call: TRBJ1-2
v_call: TRBV19
clone_size: -
d_call: TRBD1
cdr3_length: 12
cdr3_aa: CASSAGGYGYTF
cdr3_nt: TGTGCCAGTAGTGCAGGGGGGTATGGCTACACCTTC

j_call: TRBJ2-1
v_call: TRBV10-3
clone_size: -
d_call: TRBD2
cdr3_length: 13
cdr3_aa: CAIGGESAREQFF
cdr3_nt: TGTGCCATCGGGGGGGAATCAGCGCGAGAGCAGTTCTTC

j_call: TRBJ2-7
v_call: TRBV4-1
clone_size: -
d_call: -
cdr3_length: 16
cdr3_aa: CASSQTSSVNSYEQYF
cdr3_nt: TGCGCCAGCAGCCAAACGTCCTCGGTAAACTCCTACGAGCAGTACTTC

j_call: TRBJ2-3
v_call: TRBV2
clone_size: -
d_call: TRBD2
cdr3_length: 17
cdr3_aa: CASSDASGAGGQDTQYF
cdr3_nt: TGTGCCAGCAGTGACGCGTCGGGAGCGGGGGGGCAAGATACGCAGTATTTT

j_call: TRBJ2-1
v_call: TRBV19
clone_size: -
d_call: TRBD2
cdr3_length: 16
cdr3_aa: CASSTTGTSFLAEQFF
cdr3_nt: TGTGCCAGTAGTACCACCGGGACTAGTTTTTTGGCTGAGCAGTTCTTC

j_call: TRBJ1-4
v_call: TRBV9
clone_size: -
d_call: -
cdr3_length: 15
cdr3_aa: CASSVAWGVGEKLFF
cdr3_nt: TGTGCCAGCAGCGTAGCCTGGGGGGTGGGCGAAAAACTGTTTTTT

j_call: TRBJ2-1
v_call: TRBV2
clone_size: -
d_call: TRBD2
cdr3_length: 15
cdr3_aa: CASSVTGGGYNEQFF
cdr3_nt: TGTGCCAGCAGTGTCACGGGGGGGGGCTACAATGAGCAGTTCTTC

j_call: TRBJ2-1
v_call: TRBV5-4
clone_size: -
d_call: TRBD2
cdr3_length: 15
cdr3_aa: CASSSLAGGSNEQFF
cdr3_nt: TGTGCCAGCAGCTCTCTAGCGGGAGGAAGTAATGAGCAGTTCTTC

j_call: TRBJ1-1
v_call: TRBV19
clone_size: -
d_call: -
cdr3_length: 15
cdr3_aa: CASSKAPGVDTEAFF
cdr3_nt: TGTGCCAGTAGTAAAGCCCCAGGGGTAGACACTGAAGCTTTCTTT

j_call: TRBJ1-5
v_call: TRBV19
clone_size: once
d_call: TRBD1
cdr3_length: 14
cdr3_aa: CASSPTGGNQPQHF
cdr3_nt: TGTGCCAGTAGCCCGACAGGGGGGAATCAGCCCCAGCATTTT

j_call: TRBJ1-3
v_call: TRBV7-2
clone_size: -
d_call: -
cdr3_length: 16
cdr3_aa: CASSLFTGHTRNTIYF
cdr3_nt: TGTGCCAGCAGCTTATTCACAGGGCATACCAGAAACACCATATATTTT

j_call: TRBJ2-2
v_call: TRBV18
clone_size: -
d_call: TRBD1
cdr3_length: 15
cdr3_aa: CASSPPGQYTGELFF
cdr3_nt: TGTGCCAGCTCACCACCGGGACAGTACACCGGGGAGCTGTTTTTT

j_call: TRBJ2-3
v_call: TRBV6-4
clone_size: medium-sized
d_call: TRBD2
cdr3_length: 14
cdr3_aa: CASSDAGGPDTQYF
cdr3_nt: TGTGCCAGCAGTGACGCGGGGGGGCCAGATACGCAGTATTTT

j_call: TRBJ2-1
v_call: TRBV6-5
clone_size: -
d_call: TRBD1
cdr3_length: 14
cdr3_aa: CASSYGQGAREQFF
cdr3_nt: TGTGCCAGCAGTTACGGGCAGGGGGCACGGGAGCAGTTCTTC

j_call: TRBJ2-3
v_call: TRBV4-2
clone_size: -
d_call: -
cdr3_length: 16
cdr3_aa: CASSQGDGTGVDTQYF
cdr3_nt: TGTGCCAGCAGCCAAGGTGATGGAACCGGGGTAGATACGCAGTATTTT

j_call: TRBJ2-5
v_call: TRBV19
clone_size: -
d_call: TRBD2
cdr3_length: 16
cdr3_aa: CASSIISGGPQETQYF
cdr3_nt: TGTGCCAGTAGTATCATCAGCGGGGGTCCACAGGAGACCCAGTACTTC

j_call: TRBJ2-5
v_call: TRBV21-1
clone_size: -
d_call: -
cdr3_length: 16
cdr3_aa: CASSKRRGQGQETQYF
cdr3_nt: TGTGCCAGCAGCAAACGGAGGGGACAGGGCCAAGAGACCCAGTACTTC

j_call: TRBJ2-7
v_call: TRBV7-2
clone_size: few
d_call: -
cdr3_length: 16
cdr3_aa: CASSRRASSLNYEQYF
cdr3_nt: TGTGCCAGCAGCCGGCGGGCTAGTTCCCTTAATTACGAGCAGTACTTC

j_call: TRBJ2-2
v_call: TRBV18
clone_size: -
d_call: TRBD1
cdr3_length: 16
cdr3_aa: CASSGQGALKTGELFF
cdr3_nt: TGTGCCAGCTCCGGACAGGGGGCACTAAAAACCGGGGAGCTGTTTTTT

j_call: TRBJ2-2
v_call: TRBV27
clone_size: -
d_call: -
cdr3_length: 13
cdr3_aa: CASSGTNTGELFF
cdr3_nt: TGTGCCAGCAGCGGGACGAACACCGGGGAGCTGTTTTTT

j_call: TRBJ2-3
v_call: TRBV28
clone_size: -
d_call: TRBD2
cdr3_length: 17
cdr3_aa: CASSPQLGRGGTDTQYF
cdr3_nt: TGTGCCAGCAGTCCCCAGCTGGGGAGGGGAGGCACAGATACGCAGTATTTT

j_call: TRBJ1-2
v_call: TRBV5-4
clone_size: -
d_call: TRBD1
cdr3_length: 14
cdr3_aa: CASSPPGQGRGYTF
cdr3_nt: TGTGCCAGCAGCCCCCCGGGACAGGGTAGGGGCTACACCTTC

j_call: TRBJ2-1
v_call: TRBV2
clone_size: -
d_call: -
cdr3_length: 12
cdr3_aa: CASRKGDNEQFF
cdr3_nt: TGTGCCAGCAGGAAAGGGGACAATGAGCAGTTCTTC

j_call: TRBJ2-1
v_call: TRBV18
clone_size: -
d_call: TRBD2
cdr3_length: 15
cdr3_aa: CASSPGTSGNNEQFF
cdr3_nt: TGTGCCAGCTCACCCGGGACTAGCGGGAACAATGAGCAGTTCTTC

j_call: TRBJ1-2
v_call: TRBV6-5
clone_size: -
d_call: -
cdr3_length: 14
cdr3_aa: CASSLTGSGYGYTF
cdr3_nt: TGTGCCAGCAGTTTAACAGGGTCTGGCTATGGCTACACCTTC

j_call: TRBJ2-1
v_call: TRBV2
clone_size: -
d_call: TRBD1
cdr3_length: 15
cdr3_aa: CASSPDRATYNEQFF
cdr3_nt: TGTGCCAGCAGTCCTGACAGGGCAACCTACAATGAGCAGTTCTTC

j_call: TRBJ2-2
v_call: TRBV11-2
clone_size: -
d_call: -
cdr3_length: 19
cdr3_aa: CASSLPLGLRTVRAGELFF
cdr3_nt: TGTGCCAGCAGCTTACCTCTGGGGCTTAGGACAGTAAGGGCCGGGGAGCTGTTTTTT

j_call: TRBJ2-1
v_call: TRBV7-6
clone_size: -
d_call: TRBD1
cdr3_length: 18
cdr3_aa: CASSFVAGGDRGGDEQFF
cdr3_nt: TGTGCCAGCAGCTTTGTTGCAGGGGGGGACAGGGGAGGAGATGAGCAGTTCTTC

j_call: TRBJ2-2
v_call: TRBV4-2
clone_size: -
d_call: -
cdr3_length: 12
cdr3_aa: CASSQSPGELFF
cdr3_nt: TGTGCCAGCAGCCAATCTCCCGGGGAGCTGTTTTTT

j_call: TRBJ2-3
v_call: TRBV4-3
clone_size: -
d_call: -
cdr3_length: 14
cdr3_aa: CASSPAGRSDTQYF
cdr3_nt: TGCGCCAGCAGCCCCGCGGGAAGGTCAGATACGCAGTATTTT

j_call: TRBJ2-7
v_call: TRBV13
clone_size: -
d_call: -
cdr3_length: 13
cdr3_aa: CASSQTLYYEQYF
cdr3_nt: TGTGCCAGCAGCCAGACACTTTACTACGAGCAGTACTTC

j_call: TRBJ2-3
v_call: TRBV18
clone_size: -
d_call: -
cdr3_length: 17
cdr3_aa: CASSPRPVADGVDTQYF
cdr3_nt: TGTGCCAGCTCACCTCGGCCAGTAGCCGACGGAGTAGATACGCAGTATTTT

j_call: TRBJ1-5
v_call: TRBV19
clone_size: -
d_call: -
cdr3_length: 15
cdr3_aa: CASRDKGGGNQPQHF
cdr3_nt: TGTGCCAGCCGTGACAAGGGGGGGGGCAATCAGCCCCAGCATTTT

j_call: TRBJ1-5
v_call: TRBV9
clone_size: -
d_call: -
cdr3_length: 15
cdr3_aa: CASSKSDRSNQPQHF
cdr3_nt: TGTGCCAGCAGCAAGAGTGACAGGTCTAATCAGCCCCAGCATTTT

j_call: TRBJ1-1
v_call: TRBV29-1
clone_size: -
d_call: -
cdr3_length: 15
cdr3_aa: CSVAGFWGAVGGAFF
cdr3_nt: TGCAGCGTTGCTGGCTTCTGGGGAGCGGTGGGTGGAGCTTTCTTT

j_call: TRBJ1-1
v_call: TRBV6-5
clone_size: -
d_call: TRBD1
cdr3_length: 14
cdr3_aa: CASRYRGRSIEAFF
cdr3_nt: TGTGCCAGCAGATACAGGGGGCGGTCGATTGAGGCTTTCTTT

j_call: TRBJ2-1
v_call: TRBV12-5
clone_size: -
d_call: -
cdr3_length: 14
cdr3_aa: CASAELVSYNEQFF
cdr3_nt: TGTGCTAGTGCGGAACTAGTCTCCTACAATGAGCAGTTCTTC

j_call: TRBJ2-7
v_call: TRBV5-1
clone_size: -
d_call: -
cdr3_length: 13
cdr3_aa: CASSNTVASEQYF
cdr3_nt: TGCGCCAGCAGCAATACCGTGGCAAGCGAGCAGTACTTC

j_call: TRBJ1-2
v_call: TRBV7-9
clone_size: -
d_call: -
cdr3_length: 17
cdr3_aa: CASSSHGGQFRNYGYTF
cdr3_nt: TGTGCCAGCAGCTCTCATGGTGGGCAGTTTAGAAACTATGGCTACACCTTC

j_call: TRBJ2-7
v_call: TRBV29-1
clone_size: -
d_call: -
cdr3_length: 13
cdr3_aa: CSVGGQIGSEQYF
cdr3_nt: TGCAGCGTTGGGGGCCAGATAGGGTCCGAGCAGTACTTC

j_call: TRBJ1-2
v_call: TRBV5-4
clone_size: -
d_call: TRBD1
cdr3_length: 16
cdr3_aa: CASSHGQGTRGNGYTF
cdr3_nt: TGTGCCAGCAGCCACGGACAGGGAACCCGAGGGAATGGCTACACCTTC

j_call: TRBJ1-2
v_call: TRBV7-9
clone_size: -
d_call: TRBD1
cdr3_length: 16
cdr3_aa: CASSLGQGYFNYGYTF
cdr3_nt: TGTGCCAGCAGCTTGGGACAGGGCTATTTTAACTATGGCTACACCTTC

j_call: TRBJ1-2
v_call: TRBV7-2
clone_size: -
d_call: -
cdr3_length: 13
cdr3_aa: CASSLVDSYGYTF
cdr3_nt: TGTGCCAGCAGCTTAGTGGACAGCTATGGCTACACCTTC

j_call: TRBJ1-1
v_call: TRBV9
clone_size: -
d_call: -
cdr3_length: 15
cdr3_aa: CASSVVAGPNTEAFF
cdr3_nt: TGTGCCAGCAGCGTAGTGGCAGGCCCGAACACTGAAGCTTTCTTT

j_call: TRBJ1-1
v_call: TRBV7-3
clone_size: -
d_call: TRBD1
cdr3_length: 14
cdr3_aa: CASSLDRGNTEAFF
cdr3_nt: TGTGCCAGCAGCTTAGACAGGGGAAACACTGAAGCTTTCTTT

j_call: TRBJ1-2
v_call: TRBV9
clone_size: -
d_call: -
cdr3_length: 14
cdr3_aa: CASSVVGANYGYTF
cdr3_nt: TGTGCCAGCAGCGTAGTAGGAGCCAACTATGGCTACACCTTC

j_call: TRBJ2-7
v_call: TRBV13
clone_size: -
d_call: -
cdr3_length: 14
cdr3_aa: CASSSGLSVYEQYF
cdr3_nt: TGTGCCAGCAGCTCGGGACTTTCGGTCTACGAGCAGTACTTC

j_call: TRBJ1-3
v_call: TRBV5-1
clone_size: few
d_call: -
cdr3_length: 15
cdr3_aa: CASSLGRSSGNTIYF
cdr3_nt: TGCGCCAGCAGCTTGGGCAGATCCTCTGGAAACACCATATATTTT